Following are 2 T cell receptor beta chains from one sample sequenced in a study of regulatory T cells in long-lasting Graves disease. Time point denoted: newly diagnosed GD, antithyroid drugs for less than 3 months. There was RNA extracted from PBMCs, and the TCR library was made from it. With iRepertoire HTBI primers and Arm-PCR of CDR3 regions, TCR beta libraries were built. A single record per CDR3 protein comes from TCRdb applying MiXCR to the multiplex PCR reads. The sample consists of more than 300,000 distinct CDR3 sequences, about 16% of them appearing once. The specimen was peripheral blood mononuclear cells (PBMCs), collected at new diagnosis, from a patient treated with antithyroid drugs. The receptor set was obtained from a female donor with Graves disease.

On this clonotype itself: A much larger clone differs from this one at a single base, so this may be a read error. The V gene is TRBV25-1, the J gene TRBJ2-3, with TRBD2 identical over 8 bases. The germline gives CDR1 MGHDK, CDR2 SYGVNS. The CDR3 has 17 amino acids. Trimming at V came to 6 bases and at J to 2 bases, leaving 13 bases not matched to a gene. CDR3 in amino acids: CASSDLVGAGDTDTQYF. CDR3 DNA: TGTGCCAGCAGCGACTTGGTGGGAGCGGGGGACACAGATACGCAGTATTTT. The entire variable domain, with the rest obtained from reference TRBV25-1 and TRBJ2-3, is as follows: EADIYQTPRYLVIGTGKKITLECSQTMGHDKMYWYQQDPGMELHLIHYSYGVNSTEKGDLSSESTVSRIRTEHFPLTLESARPSHTSQYLCASSDLVGAGDTDTQYFGPGTRLTVL.

This clonotype came up once. The CDR3 bases are TGTGCCAGCAGCTCACCTAGCGGGGGGGGGACAGATACGCAGTATTTT. Translation gives CASSSPSGGGTDTQYF. The chain couples TRBV7-9 to TRBJ2-3, with 12 bases lining up with TRBD2. V gave up 4 bases and J gave up 3 bases; unmatched junction bases: 5. Germline-derived CDR1 and CDR2 are SEHNR and FQNEAQ (reference sequence). This CDR3 comprises 16 residues.